The source of this TCR beta chain is a study of T-cell reconstitution after alpha-beta-depleted transplantation in children. In its sample, this clonotype was seen many times. Preparation of the TCRbeta library used unique molecular identifiers. One entry per CDR3 protein results from TCRdb running MiXCR on the PCR reads. The table includes about 230,000 distinct CDR3 sequences, approximately 9.8% detected once. V shed 2 bases, J shed 2 bases, and the junction held 6 bases outside the gene matches. This CDR3 region has 16 residues. Per germline, CDR1 DFQATT and CDR2 SNEGSKA (reference sequence). The V and J genes are TRBV20-1 and TRBJ2-3, with 11 bases lining up with TRBD2. This TCR derives from a human donor who donated a stem cell graft to a child with SCID. The material was PBMCs from the stem cell graft donor, obtained from the stem cell graft. CDR3 protein: CSARTSGGDYTDTQYF. Here the CDR3 DNA reads TGCAGTGCTAGAACTAGCGGGGGCGATTACACAGATACGCAGTATTTT.